A selection of T cell receptor beta chains follows, all from one sample in a study of long-term antiretroviral therapy in people with HIV. The table came from immunoSEQ multiplex PCR; TCRdb's copy has only in-frame clones and leaves some out. The repertoire holds roughly 20,000 clones, with over 80% as singletons. The starting material was unsorted PBMCs, obtained 2.1 years after starting antiretroviral therapy. These receptors came from a man aged 18 to 30 with HIV. The CDR3 runs from the conserved cysteine through the conserved F or W. D genes are given only for firm matches. Clone size is shown for a subset of rows, as once, few, many or a class of expanded clone.

>once|TRBV2|NA|TRBJ2-7
TGTGCCAGCAAGAGGGACGAGCAGTACTTC
CASKRDEQYF
>NA|TRBV15|NA|TRBJ1-3
TGTGCCACCAGCAGAGAGGCCTCTGGAAACACCATATATTTT
CATSREASGNTIYF
>once|TRBV9|TRBD1|TRBJ1-1
TGTGCCAGCAGTGGAACAGGGGCCAACACTGAAGCTTTCTTT
CASSGTGANTEAFF
>NA|TRBV6-1|NA|TRBJ1-2
TGTGCCAGCGAGAGAAGACCCTATGGCTACACCTTC
CASERRPYGYTF
>NA|TRBV4-3|NA|TRBJ1-2
TGCGCCAGCAGCCACGCTTGGTCCTTAGGCTCTTATGGCTACACCTTC
CASSHAWSLGSYGYTF
>NA|TRBV30|NA|TRBJ1-6
TGTGCCTGGTACCGGGACATAGGATTAAATTCACCCCTCCACTTT
CAWYRDIGLNSPLHF
>NA|TRBV7-3|NA|TRBJ2-7
TGTGCCAGCAGCTTCGGGACTCCTCAGGGAGACGAGCAGTACTTC
CASSFGTPQGDEQYF
>NA|TRBV18|NA|TRBJ1-1
TGTGCCAGCTCGCCCACCCCAGAGAGGAACACTGAAGCTTTCTTT
CASSPTPERNTEAFF
>NA|TRBV7-9|NA|TRBJ1-3
TGTGCCAGCAGCTCCGGACAACTCTCTGGAAACACCATATATTTT
CASSSGQLSGNTIYF
>NA|TRBV5-6|NA|TRBJ2-7
TGTGCCAGCAGCCTGACAATCAACCGGGACGTCCACTTC
CASSLTINRDVHF
>few|TRBV4-3|NA|TRBJ2-7
TGCGCCAGCAGCCCATATCACAGCCCGTCTGCGGAGCAGTACTTC
CASSPYHSPSAEQYF
>NA|TRBV6-6|NA|TRBJ2-7
TGTGCCAGCAGGCTTCGGGACACTACCTACGAGCAGTACTTC
CASRLRDTTYEQYF
>NA|TRBV9|TRBD1|TRBJ2-7
TGTGCCAGCAGCGCTGGACAGGGGGGCCCTAGCTCCTACGAGCAGTACTTC
CASSAGQGGPSSYEQYF
>NA|TRBV5-5|NA|TRBJ1-1
TGTGCCAGCAGCTTAGCCCCATCGAGGGAGGGGGAAGCTTTCTTT
CASSLAPSREGEAFF
>NA|TRBV14|NA|TRBJ1-1
TGTGCCAGCAGCCCTACACCGGGGCCTGAGGGCTTT
CASSPTPGPEGF
>NA|TRBV9|TRBD1|TRBJ2-7
TGTGCCAGCAGCGAGGGACAGGGGTTCGAGCAGTACTTC
CASSEGQGFEQYF
>NA|TRBV7-9|TRBD1|TRBJ1-1
TGTGCCAGCAGCTTAACAGGGGGCGTCGAAGCTTTCTTT
CASSLTGGVEAFF
>few|TRBV6-1|NA|TRBJ2-7
TGTGCCAGCAGTGAATATTGGCGGGAAGGGAGCGAGCAGTACTTC
CASSEYWREGSEQYF
>NA|TRBV4-2|TRBD1|TRBJ1-1
TGTGCCAGCAGCCAGGGCGACAGGGGAGCCACTGAAGCTTTCTTT
CASSQGDRGATEAFF
>once|TRBV9|TRBD2|TRBJ2-1
TGTGCCAGCAGCAGCTCTAGCGGAAACAATGAGCAGTTCTTC
CASSSSSGNNEQFF
>NA|TRBV6-5|NA|TRBJ2-7
TGTGCCAGCAGTTACTCCACAGGCGAGCAGTACTTC
CASSYSTGEQYF
>NA|TRBV28|TRBD1|TRBJ1-5
TGTGCCAGCAGTTTGACAGGGCCGTATCAACCCCAGCATTTT
CASSLTGPYQPQHF
>NA|TRBV7-8|NA|TRBJ1-3
TGTGCCAGCAGCCCGGTCAGCAGGCTATCCGGAAACACCATATATTTT
CASSPVSRLSGNTIYF
>NA|TRBV9|TRBD1|TRBJ1-2
TGTGCCAGCAGCGTAGAGCAGGGGGCGAAGTATGGCTACACCTTC
CASSVEQGAKYGYTF
>once|TRBV4-3|NA|TRBJ2-3
TGCGCCAGCAGCCAAGGGTTGGGGGCGGCGCAGTATTTT
CASSQGLGAAQYF
>NA|TRBV6-1|NA|TRBJ1-1
TGTGCCAGCAGTGAGAACACTGAAGCTTTCTTT
CASSENTEAFF
>NA|TRBV29-1|NA|TRBJ2-7
TGCAGCGTTGACGGGGGGCCCTACGAGCAGTACTTC
CSVDGGPYEQYF
>NA|TRBV29-1|TRBD1|TRBJ2-7
TGCAGCTGCCGGACAGGGGGTAACGAGCAGTACTTC
CSCRTGGNEQYF